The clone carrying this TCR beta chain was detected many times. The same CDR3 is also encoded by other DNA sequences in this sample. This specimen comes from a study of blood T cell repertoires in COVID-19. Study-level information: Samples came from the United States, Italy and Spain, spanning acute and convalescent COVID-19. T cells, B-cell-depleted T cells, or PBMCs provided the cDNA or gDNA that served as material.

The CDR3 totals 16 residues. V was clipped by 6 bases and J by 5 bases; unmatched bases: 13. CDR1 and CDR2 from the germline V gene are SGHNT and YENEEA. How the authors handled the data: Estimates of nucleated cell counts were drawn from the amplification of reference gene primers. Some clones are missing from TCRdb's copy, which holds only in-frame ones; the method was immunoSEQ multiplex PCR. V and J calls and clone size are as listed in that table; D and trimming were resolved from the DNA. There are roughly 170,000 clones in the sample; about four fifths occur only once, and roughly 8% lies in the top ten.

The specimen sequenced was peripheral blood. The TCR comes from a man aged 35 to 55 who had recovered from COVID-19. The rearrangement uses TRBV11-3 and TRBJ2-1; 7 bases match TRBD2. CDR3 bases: TGTGCCAGCAGGCCGGACGGGAGGTGGCTAAACAATGAGCAGTTCTTC. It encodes CASRPDGRWLNNEQFF.